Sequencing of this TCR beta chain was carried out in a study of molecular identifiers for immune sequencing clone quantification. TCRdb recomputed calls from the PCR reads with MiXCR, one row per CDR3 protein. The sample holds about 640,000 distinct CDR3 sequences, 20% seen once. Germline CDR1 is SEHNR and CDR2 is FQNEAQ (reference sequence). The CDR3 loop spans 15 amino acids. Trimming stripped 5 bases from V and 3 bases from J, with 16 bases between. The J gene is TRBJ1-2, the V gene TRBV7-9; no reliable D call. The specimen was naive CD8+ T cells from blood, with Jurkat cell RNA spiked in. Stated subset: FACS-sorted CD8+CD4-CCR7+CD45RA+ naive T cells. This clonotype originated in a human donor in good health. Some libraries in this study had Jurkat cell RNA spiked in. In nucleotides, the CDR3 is TGTGCCAGCAGCACCCGGACGGGGTTCGACTATGGCTACACCTTC. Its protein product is CASSTRTGFDYGYTF. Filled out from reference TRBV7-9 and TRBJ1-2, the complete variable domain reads DTGVSQNPRHKITKRGQNVTFRCDPISEHNRLYWYRQTLGQGPEFLTYFQNEAQLEKSRLLSDRFSAERPKGSFSTLEIQRTEQGDSAMYLCASSTRTGFDYGYTFGSGTRLTVV.